This T cell receptor beta chain was sequenced in a study of blood T cell repertoires in COVID-19. CDR3 length: 15 amino acids. Losses at the gene ends were 7 bases for V and 0 bases for J; bases not matched to a gene: 5. CDR1 and CDR2 from the germline V gene are SGHAT and FQNNGV. Measured with immunoSEQ multiplex PCR; TCRdb has only the in-frame clones, and not every one. The top ten hold roughly 5.7% of the sample, which has tens of thousands of clones, around 85% seen once. The sample was peripheral blood. The receptor was derived from a man between 50 and 59 years old with active COVID-19. The chain is built from TRBV11-2 and TRBJ2-3, with 9 bases that match TRBD2. The DNA of the CDR3 is TGTGCCAGCACCATTAGCGGGGGAAGCACAGATACGCAGTATTTT. It is translated as CASTISGGSTDTQYF.